This TCR beta chain emerged from a study of beta chain features in type 1 diabetes. Study information: When patients were set against healthy donors, age, gender and cell yields were similar. Over all samples combined, over 85 million sorted cells were examined.

The ends were cut back, 7 bases at V and 2 bases at J, with 8 bases in the middle. Germline V gives CDR1 SNHLY, CDR2 FYNNEI. The CDR3 spans 12 residues. The sequenced template was cDNA made from the entire isolated RNA. The protocol was immunoSEQ multiplex PCR, while the TCRdb copy is restricted to in-frame clones and leaves out a portion. Of 310,000 or so clones in the sample, 9.3% were seen once. General study findings and limits: Among patients with Type 1 diabetes, TCRB CDR3s were moderately but significantly shorter in every one of the four CD4+ subsets. The study found that naive, central memory and Treg TCRB repertoires appeared more similar in patients than in healthy donors.

This clone was counted only a few times. Antigen unknown. Central memory, naive, regulatory and stem cell-like memory CD4+ cells were sorted by CD45RO/CCR7/CD25/CD127/CD95/CD27. The chain couples TRBV2 to TRBJ1-2, with D hard to call. The source material was central memory CD4+ T cells from blood. This sequence was found in a man aged 30 to 39 with type 1 diabetes. For the CDR3, the DNA is TGTGCCAGCAAGCCAGACAACTATGGCTACACCTTC. The encoded protein is CASKPDNYGYTF.